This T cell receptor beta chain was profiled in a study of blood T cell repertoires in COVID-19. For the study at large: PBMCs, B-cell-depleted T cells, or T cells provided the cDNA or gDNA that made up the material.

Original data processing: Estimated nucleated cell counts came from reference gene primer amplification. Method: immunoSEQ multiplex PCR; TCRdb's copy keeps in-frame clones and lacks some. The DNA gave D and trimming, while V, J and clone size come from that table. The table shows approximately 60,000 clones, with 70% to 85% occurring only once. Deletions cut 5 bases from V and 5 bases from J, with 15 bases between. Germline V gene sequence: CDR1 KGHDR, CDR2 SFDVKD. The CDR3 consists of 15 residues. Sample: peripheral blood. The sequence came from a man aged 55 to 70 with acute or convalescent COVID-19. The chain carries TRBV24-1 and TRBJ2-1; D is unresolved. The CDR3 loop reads CATSVTANLNNEQFF. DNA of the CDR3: TGTGCCACCAGTGTAACCGCCAACCTAAACAATGAGCAGTTCTTC.